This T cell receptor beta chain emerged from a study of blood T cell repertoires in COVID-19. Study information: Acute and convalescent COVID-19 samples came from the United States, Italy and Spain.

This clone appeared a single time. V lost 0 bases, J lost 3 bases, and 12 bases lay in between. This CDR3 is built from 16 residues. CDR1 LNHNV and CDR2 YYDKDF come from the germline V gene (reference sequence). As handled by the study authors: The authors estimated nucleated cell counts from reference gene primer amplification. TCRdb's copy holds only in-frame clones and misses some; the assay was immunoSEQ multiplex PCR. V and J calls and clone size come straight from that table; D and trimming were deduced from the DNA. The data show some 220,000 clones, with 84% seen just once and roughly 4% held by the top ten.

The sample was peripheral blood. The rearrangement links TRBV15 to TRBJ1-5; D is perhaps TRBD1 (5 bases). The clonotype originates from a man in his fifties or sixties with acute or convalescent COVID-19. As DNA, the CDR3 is TGTGCCACCAGCAGAGAATACGGGGGAAACAATCAGCCCCAGCATTTT. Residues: CATSREYGGNNQPQHF.